One and the same sample provided the 19 T cell receptor beta chains below, sequenced in a study of vaccination and CD4 T cells after COVID-19. Treatment of the sample: approximately nine-day PBMC culture with coronavirus spike peptide pools or control peptides (ViraFEST assay). Oncomine TCR Beta short-read sequencing was applied to DNA from cultured CD4+ T cells. MiXCR, run by TCRdb on the PCR reads, gives a single entry per CDR3 protein. The data show some 18,000 distinct CDR3 sequences, with about 50% seen just once and less than 8.5% held by the top ten. These receptors have no identified antigens. Material for sequencing was CD4+ T cells from blood, cultured in vitro. The receptors derive from a human donor who had recovered from COVID-19.

V gene TRBV10-3 combines with J gene TRBJ1-1; TRBD1 is a possible D gene (5 bases). The CDR3 sequence is 12 residues long. Germline-derived CDR1 and CDR2 are ENHRY and SYGVKD. V was pared by 8 bases and J by 0 bases, with 7 bases between. CDR3 DNA sequence: TGTGCCATCCAGGGTTTGAACACTGAAGCTTTCTTT. It encodes CAIQGLNTEAFF.

The CDR3 sequence: CASSSTGTMGTQYF. Written as DNA, the CDR3 is TGTGCCAGCAGCTCAACCGGGACGATGGGGACCCAGTACTTC. This rearrangement joins TRBV7-6 to TRBJ2-5, with D possibly called TRBD1 or TRBD2 (5 bases each). V was trimmed by 4 bases and J by 7 bases, leaving 16 bases between them. The CDR3 has 14 amino acids. The germline CDR1 and CDR2 sequences are SGHVS and FNYEAQ.

The chain joins TRBV12-3 or TRBV12-4 to TRBJ1-4, with a possible D match to TRBD1 (6 bases). The CDR3 loop spans 13 amino acids. V gave up 6 bases and J gave up 7 bases, with 12 bases separating them. The CDR3 sequence: CASSPLQGEKLFF. CDR3 in DNA: TGTGCCAGCAGCCCCCTACAGGGTGAAAAACTGTTTTTT.

The gene calls are TRBV7-9 and TRBJ2-1, with 7 nucleotides matching TRBD2. From germline, CDR1 is SEHNR and CDR2 FQNEAQ (reference sequence). The CDR3 extends over 16 amino acids. V was clipped by 4 bases and J by 0 bases; unmatched bases: 6. CDR3 DNA: TGTGCCAGCAGCTCCCTAGCGGCCCACTCCTACAATGAGCAGTTCTTC. Residues: CASSSLAAHSYNEQFF.

This clonotype was counted between two and nine times. The rearrangement joins TRBV24-1 to TRBJ2-3; TRBD2 is a possible D gene (5 bases). This CDR3 contains 15 residues. CDR1 and CDR2 from the germline V gene are KGHDR and SFDVKD. Trimming removed 3 bases at V and 6 bases at J, with 15 bases between. CDR3 sequence: CATSDPGRHQDTQYF. CDR3 bases: TGTGCCACCAGTGATCCGGGGAGACACCAGGATACGCAGTATTTT.

The chain has TRBV9 and TRBJ1-5; D uncertain. The CDR3 consists of 15 residues. Germline CDR1 reads SGDLS; CDR2 reads YYNGEE. Trimming removed 2 bases at V and 0 bases at J, with 9 bases between. The CDR3 region is CASSVSGNSNQPQHF. DNA for the CDR3: TGTGCCAGCAGCGTTTCGGGGAATAGCAATCAGCCCCAGCATTTT.

This clonotype has just a few counts. The chain's CDR3 is CAWADSGSEAFF. In DNA form, the CDR3 reads TGTGCCTGGGCCGACAGTGGTTCCGAAGCTTTCTTT. The V and J genes are TRBV30 and TRBJ1-1, with D perhaps matching TRBD1 (5 bases). There are 12 residues in the CDR3. CDR1 GTSNPN and CDR2 SVGIG come from the germline V gene (reference sequence). V was trimmed by 5 bases and J by 8 bases, leaving 15 bases between them.

The chain carries TRBV10-1 and TRBJ2-7, with 7 bases fitting TRBD2. The germline CDR1 and CDR2 sequences are WNHNN and SYGVQD (reference sequence). V lost 2 bases, J lost 3 bases, and 4 bases stayed unmatched. The CDR3 sequence is 14 residues long. CDR3 in DNA: TGCGCCAGCAGTGAGGGGGGGGTTAACTACGAGCAGTACTTC. It codes for CASSEGGVNYEQYF.

This clonotype appeared a few times. The chain employs TRBV7-6 and TRBJ1-3, with 7 bases identical to TRBD1. In germline, CDR1 is SGHVS, CDR2 FNYEAQ. The CDR3 loop spans 14 amino acids. The V gene end was trimmed by 4 bases and the J gene end by 2 bases; junction bases not matched to a gene: 2. The CDR3 loop is CASSSGTAGNTIYF. The CDR3 DNA is TGTGCCAGCAGCTCGGGGACAGCTGGAAACACCATATATTTT.

This clonotype was seen a few times. The V call is TRBV19, the J call TRBJ2-5; D is unresolved. Germline values: CDR1 LNHDA, CDR2 SQIVND (reference sequence). The ends were cut back, 2 bases at V and 5 bases at J, with 3 bases in the middle. The length of the CDR3 is 11 residues. The CDR3 bases are TGTGCCAGTAGTATAAAGGAGACCCAGTACTTC. Translated, it gives CASSIKETQYF.

The V gene is TRBV11-2, the J gene TRBJ2-7, with 9 nucleotides matching TRBD2. CDR1 and CDR2 from the germline V gene are SGHAT and FQNNGV. There are 14 residues in the CDR3. With V trimmed by 6 bases and J by 1 base, 4 bases remained unmatched. The CDR3 here is CASRETSGSYEQYF. For the CDR3, the DNA is TGTGCCAGCAGGGAGACTAGCGGTTCCTACGAGCAGTACTTC.

The chain employs TRBV27 and TRBJ1-1; D is perhaps TRBD1 (6 bases). The CDR3 totals 11 residues. The V and J ends lost 2 bases and 11 bases respectively, with 9 bases between them. Germline V gene sequence: CDR1 MNHEY, CDR2 SMNVEV (reference sequence). CDR3 DNA: TGTGCCAGCAGTTTACGGGGGGCGGCTTTCTTT. It yields the protein CASSLRGAAFF.

This clonotype has only one observation. The rearrangement uses TRBV6-1 and TRBJ1-1; the D gene is possibly TRBD1 (5 bases). Trimming cost V 6 bases and J 4 bases, with 12 bases left between them. This CDR3 is 13 amino acids long. The germline CDR1 and CDR2 sequences are MNHNS and SASEGT. The CDR3 sequence is CASRNPGGTEAFF. The CDR3 bases are TGTGCCAGCAGGAATCCGGGGGGCACTGAAGCTTTCTTT.

As DNA, the CDR3 is TGTGCCAGCATACGCCTTGGCGTCGATACGCAGTATTTT. This encodes CASIRLGVDTQYF. The J gene is TRBJ2-3, the V gene TRBV6-1; D is undetermined. The length of the CDR3 is 13 residues. Per germline, CDR1 MNHNS and CDR2 SASEGT. V was cut by 7 bases and J by 6 bases, with 14 bases left in between.

This rearrangement joins TRBV6-1 to TRBJ1-2; 7 bases are shared with TRBD1. The germline gives CDR1 MNHNS, CDR2 SASEGT. V shed 6 bases, J shed 5 bases, and the junction held 21 bases outside the gene matches. The CDR3 consists of 18 residues. The CDR3, as DNA: TGTGCCAGCAGCCATTCTACTTACCGCGACAGGGCCCAATATGGCTACACCTTC. Residues: CASSHSTYRDRAQYGYTF.

The chain couples TRBV25-1 to TRBJ1-2; TRBD1 matches at 9 bases. The CDR3 is 16 residues long. CDR1 and CDR2 from the germline V gene are MGHDK and SYGVNS. V lost 4 bases, J lost 8 bases, and 14 bases stayed unmatched. CDR3 sequence (DNA): TGTGCCAGCAGTGGGCCTAGGACAGGGGATCTGTACGGCTACACCTTC. Amino acid sequence: CASSGPRTGDLYGYTF.

The chain uses TRBV3-1 and TRBJ1-2; D is perhaps TRBD1 (6 bases). Germline values: CDR1 LGHDT, CDR2 YNNKEL (reference sequence). V was cut by 5 bases and J by 1 base, with 14 bases left in between. The CDR3 consists of 15 residues. Written as DNA, the CDR3 is TGTGCCAGCAGCGACAGGTCCCTACTTAACTATGGCTACACCTTC. It specifies CASSDRSLLNYGYTF.

This rearrangement joins TRBV27 to TRBJ1-5, with D perhaps TRBD1 (5 bases). V lost 5 bases, J lost 0 bases, and 11 bases lay in between. The CDR3 runs 15 residues. CDR1 and CDR2 from the germline V gene are MNHEY and SMNVEV (reference sequence). CDR3 bases: TGTGCCAGCAGTCTGGGGGTTTTTAGCAATCAGCCCCAGCATTTT. This codes for CASSLGVFSNQPQHF.

This sequence joins TRBV7-9 and TRBJ2-3, with 7 bases lining up with TRBD2. With V trimmed by 1 base and J by 11 bases, 6 bases remained unmatched. This CDR3 spans 13 amino acids. Germline assignment: CDR1 SEHNR and CDR2 FQNEAQ (reference sequence). Here the CDR3 DNA reads TGTGCCAGCAGCTTAGATATGACGGGAGGGCAGTATTTT. As protein: CASSLDMTGGQYF.